This is a list of T cell receptor beta chains from one sample in a study of CD8 T cells in Susac syndrome. TCRdb reprocessed the immunoSEQ multiplex PCR reads via MiXCR and lists one record per CDR3 protein. Here the sample spans around 95,000 distinct CDR3 sequences, 95% being singletons. The sample comprised CD8+ T cells from PBMCs. Receptor source: a human donor with Susac syndrome. The CDR3 runs from the conserved cysteine through the conserved F or W. The order of the fields is J gene, V gene, D gene, clone size, CDR3 DNA, CDR3 protein. D genes are given only for firm matches. Only some rows state a clone size, as once, few, many or a class for expanded clones.

TRBJ2-7 | TRBV20-1 | TRBD2 | NA | TGCAGTGCTAGATCACCGGGACTAGCGGGAGGGGGTGGTTCCTACGAGCAGTACTTC | CSARSPGLAGGGGSYEQYF
TRBJ1-1 | TRBV6-6 | NA | NA | TGTGCCAGCAGTTACTTGGCCGGGAATGAACCTGAAGCTTTCTTT | CASSYLAGNEPEAFF
TRBJ2-7 | TRBV10-3 | TRBD2 | NA | TGTGCCATCAGTGAAGGGGACTACATCTACGAGCAGTACTTC | CAISEGDYIYEQYF
TRBJ2-5 | TRBV9 | TRBD2 | NA | TGTGCCAGCAGCGCAAGTGGAACTAGCGGGGGGGCCCTAGAGACCCAGTACTTC | CASSASGTSGGALETQYF
TRBJ1-2 | TRBV27 | TRBD1 | NA | TGTGCCAGCAGTCCTGGACAGGGGCCCTATGGCTACACCTTC | CASSPGQGPYGYTF
TRBJ2-7 | TRBV28 | TRBD1 | NA | TGTGCCAGCCACCAGCTAGGGACAGGGGTATTCGCACGTTACGAGCAGTACTTC | CASHQLGTGVFARYEQYF
TRBJ2-7 | TRBV10-3 | NA | NA | TGTGCCATTTCGTACAGTTACTACGAGCAGTACTTC | CAISYSYYEQYF
TRBJ2-1 | TRBV6-5 | TRBD1 | NA | TGTGCCAGCAGTTCGCCCGGGACAGGGTATGGGGAGCAGTTCTTC | CASSSPGTGYGEQFF
TRBJ1-2 | TRBV4-1 | NA | NA | TGCGCCAGCAGCCAAGATTGGGAGCAGGACTATGGCTACACCTTC | CASSQDWEQDYGYTF
TRBJ2-7 | TRBV28 | NA | NA | TGTGCCAGCAGTTTATGGGAGGGAGCCTACGAGCAGTACTTC | CASSLWEGAYEQYF
TRBJ1-2 | TRBV29-1 | NA | once | TGCAGCGTTCTCTCTGGGGATGGCTACACCTTC | CSVLSGDGYTF
TRBJ2-7 | TRBV5-6 | NA | once | TGTGCCAGCAGCTTGTCCGGGGTCGAGCAGTACTTC | CASSLSGVEQYF
TRBJ2-2 | TRBV20-1 | NA | once | TGCAGTGCTCCGAACGTTCTATCCGGGGAGCTGTTTTTT | CSAPNVLSGELFF
TRBJ2-1 | TRBV3-1 | NA | NA | TGTGCCAGCAGCACCAACAATGAGCAGTTCTTC | CASSTNNEQFF
TRBJ2-7 | TRBV29-1 | NA | NA | TGCAGCGTGGGGTACTCCGGGAAACTCGAGCAGTACTTC | CSVGYSGKLEQYF
TRBJ1-6 | TRBV14 | NA | once | TGTGCCAGCAGCCAAGCCGAACGATCACCCCTCCACTTT | CASSQAERSPLHF
TRBJ2-7 | TRBV2 | NA | NA | TGTGCCAGCAGCCACCTCCTATACGAGCAGTACTTC | CASSHLLYEQYF
TRBJ2-7 | TRBV21-1 | NA | NA | TGTGCCAGCAGCAATAACAGGGAAAGCTCCTACGAGCAGTACTTC | CASSNNRESSYEQYF
TRBJ2-5 | TRBV10-1 | TRBD2 | NA | TGCGCCAGCAGTGCTAGCGGGATTGAGACCCAGTACTTC | CASSASGIETQYF
TRBJ2-7 | TRBV7-9 | TRBD1 | NA | TGTGCCAGCAGCTCCGGACAGGGGGAACTTCCCTACGAGCAGTACTTC | CASSSGQGELPYEQYF
TRBJ2-3 | TRBV5-5 | TRBD2 | NA | TGTGCCAGCAGCCCGGGGGCTAGCGGGGACTATACGCAGTATTTT | CASSPGASGDYTQYF
TRBJ2-1 | TRBV29-1 | NA | NA | TGCAGCTTCACAAATTACAATGAGCAGTTCTTC | CSFTNYNEQFF
TRBJ1-3 | TRBV13 | TRBD1 | NA | TGTGCCAGCAGCGCGAGGGACAGGGGATCTGGAAACACCATATATTTT | CASSARDRGSGNTIYF
TRBJ2-1 | TRBV11-3 | TRBD1 | NA | TGTGCCAGCAGCGCTCGACAGGGATGGGATGAGCAGTTCTTC | CASSARQGWDEQFF
TRBJ1-2 | TRBV7-2 | NA | NA | TGTGCCAGCAGCTCCCCTTGGGCAGCGCCATATGGCTACACCTTC | CASSSPWAAPYGYTF
TRBJ2-7 | TRBV5-1 | NA | NA | TGCGCCAGCACAGCGGACAGCTCCTACGAGCAGTACTTC | CASTADSSYEQYF
TRBJ2-1 | TRBV7-9 | NA | NA | TGTGCCAGCTACGGGTCTCGTGGGGGTAGTGAGCAGTTCTTC | CASYGSRGGSEQFF
TRBJ2-5 | TRBV7-9 | NA | NA | TGTGCCAGCAGCTTTTGGCGCACAGGTCTTTCAGAGACCCAGTACTTC | CASSFWRTGLSETQYF
TRBJ2-2 | TRBV11-2 | NA | NA | TGTGCCAGCAGCTCCCCAAGTGGGGCGAACACCGGGGAGCTGTTTTTT | CASSSPSGANTGELFF
TRBJ2-7 | TRBV12-3/TRBV12-4 | TRBD2 | once | TGTGCCAGCAGGCCCGCTGGACTAGTTGGTGAGCAGTACTTC | CASRPAGLVGEQYF
TRBJ1-2 | TRBV12-1 | NA | NA | TGTGCCAGCAGCCCCTGCAAGTTTGGGTACACCTTC | CASSPCKFGYTF
TRBJ1-4 | TRBV15 | NA | NA | TGTGCCACCAGCAGAGATAATCGGCTCGGAGGGCTGTTTTTT | CATSRDNRLGGLFF
TRBJ2-7 | TRBV29-1 | TRBD1 | NA | TGCAGCGTTGGGGGCACCCGGGACAGGGTTGATAGGTACGAGCAGTACTTC | CSVGGTRDRVDRYEQYF
TRBJ2-3 | TRBV11-2 | NA | once | TGTGCCAGCAGCTTCTCGGCAGTTAGCACAGATACGCAGTATTTT | CASSFSAVSTDTQYF
TRBJ2-7 | TRBV15 | TRBD2 | NA | TGTGCCACCAGCAGCCCGGACGGGAGACTAGCGAAACCCTACGAGCAGTACTTC | CATSSPDGRLAKPYEQYF
TRBJ1-2 | TRBV4-1 | NA | NA | TGCGCCAGCAGCCAAGACGGCAGCAACTATGGCTACACCTTC | CASSQDGSNYGYTF
TRBJ2-7 | TRBV28 | TRBD2 | NA | TGTGCCAGCAGTTTAACGGGGGGCTACGAGCAGTACTTC | CASSLTGGYEQYF
TRBJ1-1 | TRBV6-5 | NA | once | TGTGCCAGCCTTCGAGGGGGAACTGAAGCTTTCTTT | CASLRGGTEAFF
TRBJ2-1 | TRBV13 | TRBD2 | NA | TGTGCCAGCAGCTCGGGCGGGGGGGCCTACAATGAGCAGTTCTTC | CASSSGGGAYNEQFF
TRBJ2-7 | TRBV29-1 | NA | NA | TGCAGCGTTGAAGATAACAGAGGGAACTACGAGCAGTACTTC | CSVEDNRGNYEQYF
TRBJ1-2 | TRBV23-1 | NA | NA | TGCGCCAGCACCACGAAACCGGGACCTGGATATGGCTACACCTTC | CASTTKPGPGYGYTF
TRBJ2-2 | TRBV20-1 | NA | NA | TGCAGTGCTAGAATCGTGGGGGTGGACACCGGGGAGCTGTTTTTT | CSARIVGVDTGELFF
TRBJ2-3 | TRBV28 | TRBD2 | NA | TGTGCCAGCAGTATCGGAATAGCGGGGAGCACAGATACGCAGTATTTT | CASSIGIAGSTDTQYF
TRBJ2-1 | TRBV29-1 | NA | NA | TGCAGCGGGAAGAGGGACAATGAGCAGTTCTTC | CSGKRDNEQFF